In this sample, the clone carrying this T cell receptor (beta chain) turned up once. This CDR3 has 18 residues. Germline V lookup: CDR1 LNHDA, CDR2 SQIVND (reference sequence). Trimming cost V 2 bases and J 1 base; bases outside gene matches: 8. This sample is drawn from a study of blood T cell repertoires in COVID-19. Study background: T cells, B-cell-depleted T cells, or PBMCs provided the cDNA or gDNA that served as material.

Measured with immunoSEQ multiplex PCR; TCRdb has only the in-frame clones, and not every one. Among around 250,000 clones listed, approximately 90% were seen once. Adults between about 18 and 95 years of age took part from some 25 US areas. Two negative PCRs, clearance, or symptom resolution were required of recovered Cohort 3 donors. The TCR sequence derives from a young woman who had recovered from COVID-19. Sequenced sample: PBMCs or T cells enriched from blood (not recorded which). The J gene is TRBJ2-1, the V gene TRBV19; 10 positions match TRBD2. CDR3 DNA sequence: TGTGCCAGTAGTATAAATTCTCGGACTAGCGGTTCCTACAATGAGCAGTTCTTC. It specifies CASSINSRTSGSYNEQFF.